The 31 T cell receptor beta chains below all came from one sample that was sequenced in a study of tumor-infiltrating lymphocytes in primary liver carcinoma. Scientists recovered RNA and DNA together from around 20-30 mg of unsorted bulk tissue. A constant-region primer primed TCR beta cDNA synthesis from about 0.55 ug of total RNA. Three nested multiplex PCR rounds, a slightly modified ARM-PCR method, built the TCR beta libraries. A C-beta reverse primer and TRBV1-TRBV30 forward primers served in each of the first two PCR rounds, at about 10 cycles apiece. TCRdb re-called the multiplex PCR reads with MiXCR, one entry per CDR3 protein. The sample lists 55,000 to 65,000 distinct CDR3 sequences; roughly 70% were seen once. The specimen sequenced was liver tumor tissue from sampling region 2. Regarding subset: tumor region T2, inferior pole. The source is a middle-aged man with primary liver carcinoma and hepatitis B virus infection.

On this clonotype itself: The junction departs from the called germline gene at one end, perhaps through a read error. The chain employs TRBV4-3 and TRBJ2-1; D gene uncertain. The length of the CDR3 is 16 residues. Germline values: CDR1 LGHNA, CDR2 YSLEER. In DNA form, the CDR3 reads TGCGCCAGCAGCCAAGAACCCTACTCAGAATACAATGAGCAGTTTTTC. Protein sequence: CASSQEPYSEYNEQFF.

This chain connects TRBV6-6 to TRBJ2-1, with 7 bases identical to TRBD1. With 0 bases clipped from V and 5 bases from J, the junction kept 13 bases outside the gene matches. The CDR3 spans 18 residues. Germline V gene sequence: CDR1 MNHNY, CDR2 SVGAGI (reference sequence). The CDR3 is CASSYSHFGTDPHNEQFF. CDR3 DNA: TGTGCCAGCAGTTACTCTCATTTTGGGACAGACCCCCACAATGAGCAGTTCTTC.

With regard to this clonotype: Since no conserved phenylalanine or tryptophan closes the CDR3, a read error is the likely cause. The chain couples TRBV6-5 to TRBJ2-5; D unresolved. The CDR3 runs to 15 residues. Per the germline V gene, CDR1 is MNHEY and CDR2 is SVGAGI. With 10 bases removed from V and 1 base from J, the gap between germline ends came to 19 bases. The CDR3 protein is CAKPARRPLQETQYL. In DNA, the CDR3 is TGTGCCAAACCCGCGAGACGTCCGCTCCAAGAGACCCAGTACCTC.

The V and J genes are TRBV10-3 and TRBJ2-5; D might be TRBD2 (5 bases). This CDR3 is built from 15 residues. CDR1 ENHRY and CDR2 SYGVKD come from the germline V gene. V gave up 5 bases and J gave up 1 base, with 14 bases separating them. CDR3 sequence reads: CAISRDRWLQETQYF. In DNA form, the CDR3 reads TGTGCCATCAGTCGGGATAGGTGGCTCCAAGAGACCCAGTACTTC.

Of note for this clonotype: This may stem from a read error, because a much larger clone lies one nucleotide away. The chain employs TRBV4-1 and TRBJ1-2; D gene ambiguous. This CDR3 contains 15 residues. Trimming left V 0 bases short and J 10 bases short, with 18 bases between. Germline CDR1 MGHRA, CDR2 YSYEKL. The CDR3 loop is CASSQDSDPFHDYTF. In DNA, the CDR3 is TGCGCCAGCAGCCAAGATTCGGACCCTTTCCATGACTACACCTTC.

The chain uses TRBV12-3 or TRBV12-4 and TRBJ1-2; tentatively, D is TRBD1 (5 bases). The CDR3 spans 14 residues. Trimming left V 4 bases short and J 4 bases short, with 13 bases between. CDR3 nucleotide sequence: TGTGCCAGCAGTTCAGGGTTGGAAGTCTATGGCTACACCTTC. This codes for CASSSGLEVYGYTF.

The genes are TRBV15 and TRBJ1-6; D possibly corresponds to TRBD1 (6 bases). V lost 0 bases and J lost 5, with 14 bases in between. This CDR3 comprises 17 residues. The germline CDR1 and CDR2 sequences are LNHNV and YYDKDF (reference sequence). The CDR3: CATSRDRGASDNSPLHF. In nucleotides, the CDR3 is TGTGCCACCAGCAGAGATCGGGGGGCTTCGGATAATTCACCCCTCCACTTT. The variable domain in full, completed from reference TRBV15 and TRBJ1-6, reads DAMVIQNPRYQVTQFGKPVTLSCSQTLNHNVMYWYQQKSSQAPKLLFHYYDKDFNNEADTPDNFQSRRPNTSFCFLDIRSPGLGDTAMYLCATSRDRGASDNSPLHFGNGTRLTVT.

This sequence joins TRBV6-2 or TRBV6-3 and TRBJ2-1; 9 bases map to TRBD2. V was clipped by 5 bases and J by 8 bases; unmatched bases: 16. The CDR3 is 17 residues long. The germline V gene has CDR1 MNHEY and CDR2 SVGEGT. CDR3: CASSPLPGLAENDEQFF. CDR3 nucleotides: TGTGCCAGCAGTCCATTACCGGGACTAGCTGAAAACGATGAGCAGTTCTTC.

V usage is TRBV11-2 and J usage is TRBJ2-1; 13 positions agree with TRBD2. This CDR3 spans 18 amino acids. The junction had 14 bases not matched to a gene; V was cut back by 1 base and J by 11 bases. Germline assignment: CDR1 SGHAT and CDR2 FQNNGV. The CDR3 reads CASSLAYQTSGRIHKQFF. Written as DNA, the CDR3 is TGTGCCAGCAGCTTAGCATACCAGACTAGCGGGAGGATCCATAAGCAGTTCTTC.

This clonotype was counted many times. This chain uses TRBV4-3 with TRBJ2-7; D is unresolved. CDR1 is LGHNA and CDR2 is YSLEER in the germline V gene. The ends were cut back, 1 base at V and 1 base at J, with 5 bases in the middle. This CDR3 has 13 residues. The CDR3 loop is CASSQAVSYEQYF. CDR3 coding DNA: TGCGCCAGCAGCCAAGCAGTTTCCTACGAGCAGTACTTC.

The rearrangement joins TRBV29-1 to TRBJ2-7; D is undetermined. The ends were cut back, 8 bases at V and 2 bases at J, with 22 bases in the middle. The CDR3 covers 15 residues. Germline V gives CDR1 SQVTM, CDR2 ANQGSEA. The CDR3 is CSIASGWVMPYEQYF. Written as DNA, the CDR3 is TGCAGCATTGCGAGTGGATGGGTGATGCCCTACGAGCAGTACTTC.

The rearrangement joins TRBV29-1 to TRBJ2-2; TRBD2 is a possible D gene (5 bases). V lost 1 base and J lost 4, with 16 bases in between. Germline loops: CDR1 SQVTM, CDR2 ANQGSEA. This CDR3 has 16 amino acids. The CDR3 DNA sequence: TGCAGCGTTGAAGTACCGGACTCTCAGGTCACCGGGGAGCTGTTTTTT. Translating it yields CSVEVPDSQVTGELFF.

This clonotype occurred many times. The chain combines TRBV7-8 with TRBJ2-3; possible D gene TRBD1, 8 bases. Germline V CDR1 and CDR2: SGHVS, FQNEAQ. The V gene lost 4 bases and the J gene lost 6 bases, with 20 bases spanning the gap. The CDR3 has 16 amino acids. CDR3 DNA sequence: TGTGCCAGCAGCTCAACAGGGGGGGGATATTCGGATACGCAGTATTTT. Protein: CASSSTGGGYSDTQYF. Combining the CDR3 with reference TRBV7-8 and TRBJ2-3 gives the whole variable domain GAGVSQSPRYKVAKRGQDVALRCDPISGHVSLFWYQQALGQGPEFLTYFQNEAQLDKSGLPSDRFFAERPEGSVSTLKIQRTQQEDSAVYLCASSSTGGGYSDTQYFGPGTRLTVL.

The V gene is TRBV24-1, the J gene TRBJ1-2; D unclear. The CDR3 consists of 11 residues. Per germline, CDR1 KGHDR and CDR2 SFDVKD. Trimming shortened V by 9 bases and J by 4 bases, and 8 bases separated the two germline ends. The CDR3 nucleotides are TGTGCCACCGCGGATGGCTATGGCTACACCTTC. Translation gives CATADGYGYTF.

This clonotype turned up a few times. A much larger clonotype is one base distant, so this may be a read error. The CDR3 ends on some other residue instead of the conserved phenylalanine or tryptophan, so this is likely a read error. The chain links TRBV12-3 or TRBV12-4 to TRBJ1-1; tentatively, D is TRBD1 (5 bases). There are 14 residues in the CDR3. Deletions cut 4 bases from V and 1 base from J, with 10 bases between. CDR3 in DNA: TGTGCCAGCAGTTCGGCAGACAGGAACACTGAAGCTTTCTCT. It translates to CASSSADRNTEAFS.

Regarding this clonotype: Compared with germline, one end of the junction differs, possibly owing to a read error. The chain couples TRBV11-2 to TRBJ2-3; D gene uncertain. Germline assignment: CDR1 SGHAT and CDR2 FQNNGV. The CDR3 contains 17 residues. CDR3 sequence reads: CASSFGLRPISIDTLCF. DNA for the CDR3: TGTGCCAGCAGCTTCGGGCTACGCCCAATAAGCATAGATACGCTGTGTTTT.

In this sample, this clonotype turned up many times. CDR3 DNA: TGTGCCCCCGTCATTGGGGGCGGAATGCCGGGGGGGTATGGCTACACCTTC. Amino acid sequence: CAPVIGGGMPGGYGYTF. The chain joins TRBV30 to TRBJ1-2; D is possibly TRBD1 (6 bases). The CDR3 runs 17 residues. With 8 bases removed from V and 5 bases from J, the gap between germline ends came to 30 bases. From germline, CDR1 is GTSNPN and CDR2 SVGIG (reference sequence).

For this clonotype: Germline is not matched at one junction end, which may reflect a read error. This chain links TRBV10-2 with TRBJ1-5; unclear D gene. The CDR3 contains 15 residues. CDR1 is WSHSY, CDR2 SAAADI, per germline. The CDR3 loop is CASSEQPYSNQPQRF. CDR3 DNA: TGCGCCAGCAGTGAACAGCCCTATAGCAACCAGCCCCAGCGTTTT.

On this clonotype: Given a much more abundant clone one base away, this may be a read error. This chain uses TRBV10-3 with TRBJ2-7; 10 bases fit TRBD2. Germline CDR1 is ENHRY and CDR2 is SYGVKD. The CDR3 length is 15 residues. The CDR3 nucleotides are TGTGCCATCAGCTACGGGACTAGCGACTCCTACGAGCTGTACTTC. Protein sequence: CAISYGTSDSYELYF.

Of note for this clonotype: A read error may explain this, as a much larger clone is one base away. The chain couples TRBV29-1 to TRBJ2-2; a possible D gene is TRBD2 (6 bases). V was trimmed by 4 bases and J by 0 bases, leaving 9 bases between them. Germline V gene lookup returns CDR1 SQVTM and CDR2 ANQGSEA. The CDR3 is 14 amino acids. Here the CDR3 DNA reads TGCAGCGTTGGCGCGGGGACGAACACCGGGGAGCTGTTTTTT. Translated: CSVGAGTNTGELFF.

Comments on this clonotype: One end of the junction fails to match germline, which may point to a read error. The V gene is TRBV6-1, the J gene TRBJ1-2, with D unclear. Germline V gene data show CDR1 as MNHNS and CDR2 as SASEGT. This CDR3 region has 13 residues. The CDR3 sequence: CANSEYTNYGYTF. DNA of the CDR3: TGTGCCAACAGTGAATATACTAACTATGGCTATACCTTC.

The rearrangement links TRBV12-3 or TRBV12-4 to TRBJ2-7, with D tentatively TRBD2 (6 bases). Trimming removed 5 bases at V and 2 bases at J, with 16 bases between. The CDR3 sequence is 15 residues long. The DNA of the CDR3 is TGTGCCAGCAGTGTCGGGGGACTGGGGACCTACGAGCAGTACTTC. This encodes CASSVGGLGTYEQYF.

This clonotype has only a few counts. The chain has TRBV6-6 and TRBJ1-5; a possible D gene is TRBD1 (5 bases). The germline CDR1 and CDR2 sequences are MNHNY and SVGAGI (reference sequence). CDR3 length: 14 amino acids. Trimming stripped 7 bases from V and 2 bases from J, with 12 bases between. The CDR3 loop reads CASIEGNGNQPQHF. The CDR3 region has the DNA TGTGCCAGCATAGAGGGGAACGGCAATCAGCCCCAGCATTTT.

Note on this clonotype: Given the absence of the conserved phenylalanine or tryptophan at the CDR3 end, a read error is likely. The DNA is omitted, as the CDR3 cannot be located on it reliably, and the CDR3 follows TCRdb's listing. The V call is TRBV6-6, the J call TRBJ2-7; the table's D gene call, TRBD2, was not cross checked with the DNA. The CDR3 numbers 15 amino acids, ends counted. Germline V CDR1 and CDR2: MNHNY, SVGAGI (reference sequence). The CDR3 reads CASSYGASGRYEQCY.

This clonotype showed up just a few times. The junction departs from germline at one end; a sequencing error may be responsible. J is TRBJ1-1 and V is TRBV11-1; 7 bases are shared with TRBD1. Germline CDR1 is SGHAT and CDR2 is FQDESV (reference sequence). The CDR3 contains 15 residues. The CDR3 DNA reads TGTGCCAGCAGCCCGCGACAGGGTCGGAGCACTGAATCTTTCTTT. Encoded protein: CASSPRQGRSTESFF. Complete variable domain (other parts from reference TRBV11-1 and TRBJ1-1): EAEVAQSPRYKITEKSQAVAFWCDPISGHATLYWYRQILGQGPELLVQFQDESVVDDSQLPKDRFSAERLKGVDSTLKIQPAELGDSAMYLCASSPRQGRSTESFFGQGTRLTVV.

This clonotype was counted a single time. The V and J genes are TRBV7-9 and TRBJ2-1; 8 nucleotides line up with TRBD1. The germline V gene encodes CDR1 SEHNR and CDR2 FQNEAQ (reference sequence). This CDR3 has 15 residues. V trimming: 5 bases; J trimming: 8 bases; junction bases outside the gene matches: 11. The CDR3 DNA follows: TGTGCCAGCAGCCTCAGGGACAGGAATGTCGATGAGCAGTTCTTC. Its translation is CASSLRDRNVDEQFF.

In the case of this clonotype: A much more abundant neighbour one base away suggests this may be a read error. The chain carries TRBV5-4 and TRBJ2-5, with D perhaps matching TRBD2 (6 bases). The CDR3 runs 12 residues. Germline V gene sequence: CDR1 SGHNT, CDR2 YYREEE (reference sequence). CDR3 sequence (DNA): TGTCCCAGCAGCTTGATTGGCGGGGCCCAGTACTTC. Amino acids: CPSSLIGGAQYF.

This clonotype was detected many times. The V and J genes are TRBV29-1 and TRBJ2-1, with D unclear. The germline V gene encodes CDR1 SQVTM and CDR2 ANQGSEA. The CDR3 runs 12 residues. Trimming left V 4 bases short and J 6 bases short, with 10 bases between. CDR3 in amino acids: CSVVGLVNEQFF. The CDR3 DNA is TGCAGCGTTGTCGGTCTAGTCAATGAGCAGTTCTTC.

This clonotype occurred once. This could be a read error, since a much larger clone is one nucleotide away. CDR3 sequence reads: CASSQVDAGGSSDTQYF. Here the CDR3 DNA reads TGTGCCAGCAGCCAAGTCGATGCGGGAGGTTCCTCAGATACGCAGTATTTT. The chain uses TRBV4-2 and TRBJ2-3; TRBD2 aligns across 8 bases. The junction had 10 bases not matched to a gene; V was cut back by 1 base and J by 4 bases. The CDR3 is 17 amino acids. CDR1 and CDR2 (germline): LGHNA, YNFKEQ.

Of note for this clonotype: The junction departs from the called germline gene at one end, perhaps through a read error. V gene TRBV4-2 combines with J gene TRBJ1-2, with D possibly being TRBD1 (6 bases). Germline assignment: CDR1 LGHNA and CDR2 YNFKEQ. This CDR3 has 17 amino acids. The CDR3, as DNA: TGTGCCAGGAGCCAAGAAACCGCCCAGGGGCTTAACTATGACTACACCTTC. Encoded protein: CARSQETAQGLNYDYTF.

V usage is TRBV5-1 and J usage is TRBJ2-1; TRBD2 matches 8 bases. V lost 0 bases to trimming and J lost 1 base; unmatched junction nucleotides: 3. CDR1 and CDR2 from the germline V gene are SGHRS and YFSETQ. The CDR3 is 16 amino acids. The DNA of the CDR3 is TGCGCCAGCAGCTTGGAGACTAGCGATTCCTACAATGAGCAGTTCTTC. This gives the protein CASSLETSDSYNEQFF.